Each of the 31 T cell receptor beta chains below was sequenced from the same sample in a study of blood T cell dynamics during melanoma immunotherapy. The data were produced by immunoSEQ multiplex PCR, yet TCRdb's version contains in-frame clones alone and is incomplete. Of around 13,000 clones detected, around 84% appear once; the ten largest clones hold about 4.4%. Time point described: pre-treatment baseline. Source: blood, taken from a patient treated with checkpoint blockade. Receptor source: a human donor with melanoma.

The chain links TRBV7-2 to TRBJ2-5; D unclear. V lost 3 bases and J lost 5, with 10 bases in between. Germline V lookup: CDR1 SGHTA, CDR2 FQGNSA. CDR3 length: 13 residues. CDR3 sequence reads: CASSFVPGETQYF. For the CDR3, the DNA is TGTGCCAGCAGCTTTGTACCCGGGGAGACCCAGTACTTC.

V and J are TRBV7-8 and TRBJ1-5; D remains unclear. Germline CDR1 and CDR2: SGHVS and FQNEAQ. V was clipped by 0 bases and J by 0 bases, with 12 bases between them. This CDR3 is built from 17 residues. CDR3 sequence reads: CASSLARGQYSNQPQHF. The CDR3, as DNA: TGTGCCAGCAGCTTAGCGCGCGGTCAGTATAGCAATCAGCCCCAGCATTTT.

V and J are TRBV6-6 and TRBJ1-3, with D maybe TRBD1 (5 bases). V was shortened by 3 bases and J by 4 bases, with 10 bases between the two germline ends. Germline V gene sequence: CDR1 MNHNY, CDR2 SVGAGI (reference sequence). This CDR3 has 14 amino acids. The chain's CDR3 is CASSYYDSGNTIYF. In DNA form, the CDR3 reads TGTGCCAGCAGTTATTACGACAGCGGAAACACCATATATTTT.

The chain uses TRBV28 and TRBJ2-3, with a possible D match to TRBD2 (5 bases). The CDR3 totals 14 residues. V lost 6 bases to trimming and J lost 0 bases, with 10 bases between them. Germline CDR1 is MDHEN and CDR2 is SYDVKM. The DNA for the CDR3 is TGTGCCAGCAGGCCCCGGGGTAGCACAGATACGCAGTATTTT. Its translation is CASRPRGSTDTQYF. Variable domain in full (rest from reference TRBV28 and TRBJ2-3): DVKVTQSSRYLVKRTGEKVFLECVQDMDHENMFWYRQDPGLGLRLIYFSYDVKMKEKGDIPEGYSVSREKKERFSLILESASTNQTSMYLCASRPRGSTDTQYFGPGTRLTVL.

The chain links TRBV4-1 to TRBJ2-5; 8 bases line up with TRBD2. Germline V lookup: CDR1 MGHRA, CDR2 YSYEKL. The J segment lost 3 bases and the V segment lost 4 bases, leaving 7 bases of the junction unmatched. CDR3 length: 15 residues. Here the CDR3 reads CASSPKGTRKETQYF. The CDR3 DNA is TGCGCCAGCAGCCCCAAAGGGACTAGAAAAGAGACCCAGTACTTC.

The chain combines TRBV11-2 with TRBJ1-2, with a tentative D call TRBD1 (5 bases). The CDR3 has 11 amino acids. Between the trimmed V and J ends, which lost 5 bases and 14 bases, there was a span of 15 bases. Germline lookup yields CDR1 SGHAT and CDR2 FQNNGV. The CDR3 nucleotides read TGTGCCAGCAGCCCCTCGGGGCTGAGTACCTTC. Translation gives CASSPSGLSTF. Looking up the rest from reference TRBV11-2 and TRBJ1-2 gives the full variable domain: EAGVAQSPRYKIIEKRQSVAFWCNPISGHATLYWYQQILGQGPKLLIQFQNNGVVDDSQLPKDRFSAERLKGVDSTLKIQPAKLEDSAVYLCASSPSGLSTFGSGTRLTVV.

This chain connects TRBV19 to TRBJ2-2; 10 nucleotides agree with TRBD1. Per the germline V gene, CDR1 is LNHDA and CDR2 is SQIVND (reference sequence). The CDR3 loop spans 14 amino acids. V shed 6 bases, J shed 3 bases, and the junction held 1 base outside the gene matches. CDR3 sequence reads: CASRGQGYTGELFF. In DNA form, the CDR3 reads TGTGCCAGTAGGGGACAGGGGTACACCGGGGAGCTGTTTTTT.

This chain connects TRBV29-1 to TRBJ1-2, with 10 bases lining up with TRBD1. Germline CDR1 reads SQVTM; CDR2 reads ANQGSEA. The CDR3 spans 13 residues. V dropped 5 bases and J dropped 8; count of bases not matched to a gene: 8. CDR3 nucleotides: TGCAGCGTTACCCGGACAGGGGGTGGGGGCTACACCTTC. Encoded protein: CSVTRTGGGGYTF. The complete variable domain, with remaining parts taken from reference TRBV29-1 and TRBJ1-2, reads SAVISQKPSRDICQRGTSLTIQCQVDSQVTMMFWYRQQPGQSLTLIATANQGSEATYESGFVIDKFPISRPNLTFSTLTVSNMSPEDSSIYLCSVTRTGGGGYTFGSGTRLTVV.

The chain uses TRBV21-1 and TRBJ2-7; the DNA was not compared with TRBD1, the D call given in the table. TRBV21-1 is a known pseudogene. CDR3 length: 17 amino acids. The CDR3 spells CASSTLLYDRVGLEQYF. The DNA for the CDR3 is TGTGCCAGCAGCACGTTGCTCTATGACAGGGTGGGTCTCGAGCAGTACTTC.

The chain has TRBV6-1 and TRBJ1-2, with D possibly matching TRBD1 (6 bases). Germline V gene data show CDR1 as MNHNS and CDR2 as SASEGT. The CDR3 length is 15 residues. V was clipped by 4 bases and J by 3 bases, with 15 bases between them. The CDR3 loop reads CASSGFQAGDYGYTF. The CDR3 DNA reads TGTGCCAGCAGTGGATTTCAAGCAGGGGACTATGGCTACACCTTC.

The chain carries TRBV2 and TRBJ1-6; D not certain. Trimming shortened V by 4 bases and J by 5 bases, and 6 bases separated the two germline ends. Looked up from germline, CDR1 is SNHLY and CDR2 is FYNNEI. The CDR3 sequence is 13 residues long. CDR3 nucleotide sequence: TGTGCCAGCAGTGTGGCAGATAATTCACCCCTCCACTTT. Translation: CASSVADNSPLHF. The whole variable domain, remainder taken from reference TRBV2 and TRBJ1-6, is EPEVTQTPSHQVTQMGQEVILRCVPISNHLYFYWYRQILGQKVEFLVSFYNNEISEKSEIFDDQFSVERPDGSNFTLKIRSTKLEDSAMYFCASSVADNSPLHFGNGTRLTVT.

This clone is categorized as medium-sized. The chain uses TRBV30 and TRBJ1-4; D gene unclear. Germline V gene data show CDR1 as GTSNPN and CDR2 as SVGIG (reference sequence). With 3 bases removed from V and 10 bases from J, the gap between germline ends came to 12 bases. CDR3 length: 12 amino acids. CDR3 region: CAWRSRVVKLFF. CDR3 nucleotides: TGTGCCTGGAGAAGTAGGGTGGTAAAACTGTTTTTT.

The chain uses TRBV11-2 and TRBJ1-1; 7 positions match TRBD1. There are 14 residues in the CDR3. The ends lost 7 bases at V and 5 bases at J; junction bases unmatched: 10. CDR1 and CDR2 from the germline V gene are SGHAT and FQNNGV. This CDR3 reads CASTGDRAGTEAFF. For the CDR3, the DNA is TGTGCCAGCACCGGAGACAGGGCTGGTACTGAAGCTTTCTTT.

The rearrangement links TRBV7-2 to TRBJ2-3; the D is unclear. The CDR3 totals 13 residues. The germline V gene encodes CDR1 SGHTA and CDR2 FQGNSA. Trimming left V 5 bases short and J 0 bases short, with 6 bases between. The CDR3 is CASSVPSTDTQYF. CDR3 DNA: TGTGCCAGCAGCGTGCCCAGCACAGATACGCAGTATTTT.

The rearrangement joins TRBV7-9 to TRBJ1-2, with a tentative D call TRBD1 (5 bases). CDR3 size: 12 residues. The V end was cut by 5 bases, the J end by 5 bases, with 9 bases between. Germline V gene lookup returns CDR1 SEHNR and CDR2 FQNEAQ (reference sequence). Here the CDR3 reads CASSRGGYGYTF. CDR3 bases: TGTGCCAGCAGCCGGGGGGGTTATGGCTACACCTTC.

In its sample, this clone was seen once. V is TRBV10-2 and J is TRBJ2-2, with 9 bases lining up with TRBD1. With 2 bases clipped from V and 4 bases from J, the junction kept 8 bases outside the gene matches. In germline, CDR1 is WSHSY, CDR2 SAAADI. The CDR3 extends over 17 amino acids. The CDR3 reads CASSERGGQGGTGELFF. CDR3 in DNA: TGCGCCAGCAGTGAGAGGGGGGGACAGGGAGGCACCGGGGAGCTGTTTTTT.

The chain recombines TRBV7-3 with TRBJ2-7, with 7 bases lining up with TRBD1. Germline values: CDR1 SGHTA, CDR2 FQGTGA. V was clipped by 2 bases and J by 6 bases; unmatched bases: 4. The CDR3 covers 13 residues. CDR3 residues: CASSLQGEGEQYF. As DNA, the CDR3 is TGTGCCAGCAGCTTACAGGGGGAAGGCGAGCAGTACTTC.

The chain has TRBV18 and TRBJ2-1; 11 nucleotides line up with TRBD1. V lost 4 bases, J lost 3 bases, and 2 bases stayed unmatched. This CDR3 is 15 amino acids long. Germline V gives CDR1 KGHSH, CDR2 LQKENI. CDR3 sequence (DNA): TGTGCCAGCTCACAGGGACAGGGGGACTACAATGAGCAGTTCTTC. Encoded protein: CASSQGQGDYNEQFF.

J is TRBJ2-7 and V is TRBV7-9, with D maybe TRBD2 (6 bases). In germline, CDR1 is SEHNR, CDR2 FQNEAQ (reference sequence). V lost 1 base, J lost 0 bases, and 7 bases lay in between. The CDR3 spans 14 residues. CDR3 loop: CASSLGGVSYEQYF. CDR3 coding DNA: TGTGCCAGCAGCTTAGGGGGGGTCTCCTACGAGCAGTACTTC. Full variable domain (outside the CDR3, taken from reference TRBV7-9 and TRBJ2-7): DTGVSQNPRHKITKRGQNVTFRCDPISEHNRLYWYRQTLGQGPEFLTYFQNEAQLEKSRLLSDRFSAERPKGSFSTLEIQRTEQGDSAMYLCASSLGGVSYEQYFGPGTRLTVT.

The chain is built from TRBV2 and TRBJ1-2; D might be TRBD1 (5 bases). The CDR3 runs 14 residues. The ends were cut back, 1 base at V and 3 bases at J, with 9 bases in the middle. In germline, CDR1 is SNHLY, CDR2 FYNNEI. In DNA form, the CDR3 reads TGTGCCAGCAGTGAAGGGGCAGGGTACTATGGCTACACCTTC. It encodes CASSEGAGYYGYTF.

The J gene is TRBJ2-3, the V gene TRBV7-3; D perhaps matches TRBD2 (5 bases). In germline, CDR1 is SGHTA, CDR2 FQGTGA. The CDR3 sequence is 16 residues long. Trimming shortened V by 1 base and J by 5 bases, and 16 bases separated the two germline ends. The CDR3 region has the DNA TGTGCCAGCAGCTTAATGGTGGCTGGAGGTAGAGATACGCAGTATTTT. Protein: CASSLMVAGGRDTQYF.

The genes are TRBV6-1 and TRBJ2-7, with 7 bases lining up with TRBD1. With 5 bases clipped from V and 4 bases from J, the junction kept 5 bases outside the gene matches. The CDR3 contains 13 residues. Per germline, CDR1 MNHNS and CDR2 SASEGT. The CDR3 sequence is CASSTRQGYEQYF. DNA of the CDR3: TGTGCCAGCAGTACCAGACAGGGTTACGAGCAGTACTTC.

The chain joins TRBV5-4 to TRBJ2-2; TRBD2 aligns across 11 bases. Germline loops: CDR1 SGHNT, CDR2 YYREEE (reference sequence). With 2 bases clipped from V and 5 bases from J, the junction kept 5 bases outside the gene matches. The CDR3 extends over 16 amino acids. CDR3 in DNA: TGTGCCAGCAGCTTTGTTTCTAGCGGGAGGACCGGGGAGCTGTTTTTT. Translating it yields CASSFVSSGRTGELFF.

The V call is TRBV9, the J call TRBJ2-2; TRBD1 matches 8 bases. V lost 4 bases, J lost 6 bases, and 8 bases stayed unmatched. The CDR3 is made up of 15 amino acids. Germline-derived CDR1 and CDR2 are SGDLS and YYNGEE. The CDR3 region has the DNA TGTGCCAGCAGCCTCCGACAGGGGTCGGCCGGGGAGCTGTTTTTT. Amino acids: CASSLRQGSAGELFF.

The genes are TRBV19 and TRBJ2-7, with 8 bases identical to TRBD1. With 4 bases clipped from V and 0 bases from J, the junction kept 5 bases outside the gene matches. CDR3 length equals 15 residues. Per the germline V gene, CDR1 is LNHDA and CDR2 is SQIVND (reference sequence). The CDR3 here is CASSNGQGSSYEQYF. DNA for the CDR3: TGTGCCAGTAGTAATGGACAGGGTAGCTCCTACGAGCAGTACTTC.

The V gene is TRBV9, the J gene TRBJ2-3, with D possibly called TRBD1 or TRBD2 (5 bases each). Germline V CDR1 and CDR2: SGDLS, YYNGEE. V was trimmed by 0 bases and J by 5 bases, leaving 13 bases between them. The CDR3 consists of 15 residues. CDR3 residues: CASSVGGPRRDTQYF. Written as DNA, the CDR3 is TGTGCCAGCAGCGTAGGGGGACCACGGCGAGATACGCAGTATTTT.

The chain employs TRBV25-1 and TRBJ1-2; 8 bases align to TRBD1. CDR1 and CDR2 from the germline V gene are MGHDK and SYGVNS. The trim removed 9 bases at V and 4 bases at J, leaving 10 bases unmatched. This CDR3 region has 14 residues. The CDR3 loop reads CASRTTGGGYGYTF. CDR3 nucleotides: TGTGCCAGTAGGACAACAGGGGGTGGCTATGGCTACACCTTC.

For the CDR3, the DNA is TGTGCCAGCAGCGATGACAGGGGGGAAGGCGAGACCCAGTACTTC. This sequence encodes CASSDDRGEGETQYF. The gene calls are TRBV6-6 and TRBJ2-5; 9 bases are a match to TRBD1. The CDR3 has 15 amino acids. In germline, CDR1 is MNHNY, CDR2 SVGAGI (reference sequence). V lost 6 bases and J lost 5; bases outside the gene matches: 10.

The J gene is TRBJ2-5, the V gene TRBV5-6, with D possibly being TRBD1 (5 bases). TRBJ2-7 explains the end of the DNA better; the J call may be wrong. Germline CDR1 reads SGHDT; CDR2 reads YYEEEE. This CDR3 is built from 14 residues. As DNA, the CDR3 is TGTGCCAGCAGCCGGACACGGAGCTCCTACGAGCAGTACTTC. It specifies CASSRTRSSYEQYF.

The rearrangement uses TRBV19 and TRBJ2-1; 10 nucleotides line up with TRBD2. Germline trimming cut 9 bases from V and 9 bases from J; bases unmatched to any gene: 14. Germline assignment: CDR1 LNHDA and CDR2 SQIVND (reference sequence). This CDR3 has 15 residues. Here the CDR3 DNA reads TGTGCCAGCCGCCCGGGAGCGGGGGGGCTCGGTGAGCAGTTCTTC. Translating it yields CASRPGAGGLGEQFF.

The chain joins TRBV5-1 to TRBJ2-7; 8 nucleotides agree with TRBD1. Trimming removed 4 bases from V and 7 bases from J; junction bases left unmatched: 10. CDR1 SGHRS and CDR2 YFSETQ come from the germline V gene. This CDR3 region has 14 residues. The DNA for the CDR3 is TGCGCCAGCAGCCCTCTACAGGGGGGAATTGAGCAGTACTTC. It translates to CASSPLQGGIEQYF.